Sequencing of this T cell receptor (beta chain) was carried out in a study of blood T cell repertoires in COVID-19. This table comes from immunoSEQ multiplex PCR, and its TCRdb copy is limited to in-frame clones, with some not included. The profile shows 500,000 or so clones, around 87% of them singletons. The ends were cut back, 0 bases at V and 9 bases at J, with 12 bases in the middle. The CDR3 spans 14 residues. Germline loops: CDR1 SGHAT, CDR2 FQNNGV. This chain links TRBV11-2 with TRBJ2-1; D remains unclear. This sequence was found in a woman aged 18-30 years who had recovered from COVID-19. Sample: PBMCs or T cells enriched from blood (not recorded which). CDR3 DNA sequence: TGTGCCAGCAGCTTAGACCCGGGTATCGGTGAGCAGTTCTTC. Its translation: CASSLDPGIGEQFF.